The present T cell receptor (beta chain) was sequenced within a study of T cells after yellow fever vaccination. Study-wide findings and caveats: It was a small share of clonotypes that appeared in both CD4 and CD8 compartments.

This CDR3 region has 16 residues. In germline, CDR1 is SGHAT, CDR2 FQNNGV. V lost 2 bases and J lost 6, with 18 bases in between. Turning to this clonotype: Its antigen is as yet unknown.

TCRdb reanalysed the 5' RACE reads using MiXCR and keeps one entry per CDR3 protein. The table shows under 550,000 distinct CDR3 sequences, with 20% to 25% occurring only once. This sequence joins TRBV11-2 and TRBJ2-3, with D perhaps TRBD2 (5 bases). The sample here was PBMCs, taken less than 25 days after the first yellow fever vaccination. The TCR was taken from a man younger than 35 who received the YFV17D yellow fever vaccine. CDR3: CASSLMTRSLADTQYF. CDR3 nucleotide sequence: TGTGCCAGCAGCTTAATGACGCGATCCTTAGCGGATACGCAGTATTTT.